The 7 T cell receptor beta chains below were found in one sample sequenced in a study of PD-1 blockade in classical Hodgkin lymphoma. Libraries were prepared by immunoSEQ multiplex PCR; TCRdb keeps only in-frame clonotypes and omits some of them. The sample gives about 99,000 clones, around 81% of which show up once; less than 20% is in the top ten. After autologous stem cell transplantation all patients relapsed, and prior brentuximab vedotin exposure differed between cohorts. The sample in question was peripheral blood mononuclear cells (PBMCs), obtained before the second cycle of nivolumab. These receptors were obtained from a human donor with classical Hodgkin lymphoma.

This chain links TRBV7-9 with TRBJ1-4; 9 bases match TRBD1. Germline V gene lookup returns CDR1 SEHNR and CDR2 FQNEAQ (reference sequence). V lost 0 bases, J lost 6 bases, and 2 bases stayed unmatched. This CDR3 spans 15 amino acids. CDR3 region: CASSLAGQGDEKLFF. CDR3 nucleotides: TGTGCCAGCAGCTTAGCGGGACAGGGAGATGAAAAACTGTTTTTT.

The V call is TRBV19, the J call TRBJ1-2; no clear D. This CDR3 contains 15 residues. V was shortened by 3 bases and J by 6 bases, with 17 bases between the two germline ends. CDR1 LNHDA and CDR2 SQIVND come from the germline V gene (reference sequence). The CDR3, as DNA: TGTGCCAGTAGTATGCGGAACCCGGTCGGCAATGGCTACACCTTC. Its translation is CASSMRNPVGNGYTF.

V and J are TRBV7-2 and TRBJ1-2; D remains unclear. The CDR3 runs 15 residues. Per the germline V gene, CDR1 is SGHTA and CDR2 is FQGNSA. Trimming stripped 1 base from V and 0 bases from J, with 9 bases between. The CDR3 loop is CASSLVGSTNYGYTF. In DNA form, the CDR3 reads TGTGCCAGCAGCTTAGTGGGCTCCACTAACTATGGCTACACCTTC.

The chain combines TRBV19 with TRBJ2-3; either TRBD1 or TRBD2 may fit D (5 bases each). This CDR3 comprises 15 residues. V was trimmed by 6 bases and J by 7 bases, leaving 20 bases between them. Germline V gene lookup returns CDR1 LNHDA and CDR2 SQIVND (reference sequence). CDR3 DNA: TGTGCCAGTAGCCAATGGGACCCCTGGGGGAATACGCAGTATTTT. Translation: CASSQWDPWGNTQYF.

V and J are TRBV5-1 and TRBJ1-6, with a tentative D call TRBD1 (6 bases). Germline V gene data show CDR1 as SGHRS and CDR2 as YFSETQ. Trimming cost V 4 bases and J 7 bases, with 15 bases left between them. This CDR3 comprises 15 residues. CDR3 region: CASSPSGQKNSPLHF. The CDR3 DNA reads TGCGCCAGCAGCCCCAGCGGACAGAAGAATTCACCCCTCCACTTT.

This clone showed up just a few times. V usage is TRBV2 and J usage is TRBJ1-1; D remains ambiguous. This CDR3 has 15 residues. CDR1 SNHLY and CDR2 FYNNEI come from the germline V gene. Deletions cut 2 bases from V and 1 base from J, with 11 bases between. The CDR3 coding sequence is TGTGCCAGCAGTGAAATGAGCACCAGGAACACTGAAGCTTTCTTT. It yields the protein CASSEMSTRNTEAFF. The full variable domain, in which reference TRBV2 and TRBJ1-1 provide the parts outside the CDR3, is EPEVTQTPSHQVTQMGQEVILRCVPISNHLYFYWYRQILGQKVEFLVSFYNNEISEKSEIFDDQFSVERPDGSNFTLKIRSTKLEDSAMYFCASSEMSTRNTEAFFGQGTRLTVV.

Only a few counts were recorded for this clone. As DNA, the CDR3 is TGTGCCAGCAGCTCCCCGACTGAGAATGAGCAGTTCTTC. The encoded protein is CASSSPTENEQFF. The chain recombines TRBV5-5 with TRBJ2-1; D call uncertain. With 3 bases removed from V and 7 bases from J, the gap between germline ends came to 11 bases. CDR1 SGHKS and CDR2 YYEKEE come from the germline V gene (reference sequence). The CDR3 covers 13 residues.